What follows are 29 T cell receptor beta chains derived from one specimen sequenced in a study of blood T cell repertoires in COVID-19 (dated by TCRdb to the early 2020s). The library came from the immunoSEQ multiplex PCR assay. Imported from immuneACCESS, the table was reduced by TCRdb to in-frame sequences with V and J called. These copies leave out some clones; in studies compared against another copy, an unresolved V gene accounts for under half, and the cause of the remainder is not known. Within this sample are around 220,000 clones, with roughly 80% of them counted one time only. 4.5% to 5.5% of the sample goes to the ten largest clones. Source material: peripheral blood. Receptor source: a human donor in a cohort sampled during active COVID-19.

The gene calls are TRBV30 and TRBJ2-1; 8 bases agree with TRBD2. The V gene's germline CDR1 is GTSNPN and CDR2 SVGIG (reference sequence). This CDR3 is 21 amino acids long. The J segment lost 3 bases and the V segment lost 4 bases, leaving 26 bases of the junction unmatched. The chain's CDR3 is CAWIPVGGAGGFSGIYNEQFF. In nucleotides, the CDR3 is TGTGCCTGGATTCCGGTTGGGGGCGCGGGGGGCTTTAGCGGGATCTACAATGAGCAGTTCTTC.

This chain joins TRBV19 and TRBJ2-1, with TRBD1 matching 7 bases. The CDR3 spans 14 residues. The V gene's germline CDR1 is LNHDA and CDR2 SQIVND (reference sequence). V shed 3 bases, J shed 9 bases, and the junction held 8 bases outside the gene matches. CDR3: CASSMGQTYGEQFF. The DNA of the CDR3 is TGTGCCAGTAGTATGGGACAGACCTATGGTGAGCAGTTCTTC.

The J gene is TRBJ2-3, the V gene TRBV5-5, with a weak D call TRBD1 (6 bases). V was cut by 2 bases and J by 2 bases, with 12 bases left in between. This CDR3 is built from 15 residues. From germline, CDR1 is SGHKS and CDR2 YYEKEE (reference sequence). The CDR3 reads CASSFGQTPTDTQYF. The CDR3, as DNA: TGTGCCAGCAGCTTTGGACAGACACCCACAGATACGCAGTATTTT.

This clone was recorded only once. In DNA, the CDR3 is TGTGCCAGCCAAGGGGGGCATCAGGGGGCGTACGAGCAGTACTTC. It encodes CASQGGHQGAYEQYF. This chain connects TRBV5-8 to TRBJ2-7, with TRBD1 identical over 8 bases. The germline CDR1 and CDR2 sequences are SGHTS and YDEGEE. V shed 7 bases, J shed 4 bases, and the junction held 13 bases outside the gene matches. The CDR3 is made up of 15 amino acids.

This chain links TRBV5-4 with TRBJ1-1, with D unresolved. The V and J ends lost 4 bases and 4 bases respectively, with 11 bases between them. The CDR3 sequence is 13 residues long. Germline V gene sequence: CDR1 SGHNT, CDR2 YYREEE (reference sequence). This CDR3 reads CASSDGGGTEAFF. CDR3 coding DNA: TGTGCCAGCAGCGACGGAGGAGGCACTGAAGCTTTCTTT.

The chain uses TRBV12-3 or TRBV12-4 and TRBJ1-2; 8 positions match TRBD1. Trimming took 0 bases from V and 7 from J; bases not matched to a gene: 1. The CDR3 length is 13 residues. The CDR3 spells CASSLARGPGYTF. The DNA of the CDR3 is TGTGCCAGCAGTTTAGCCAGGGGGCCTGGCTACACCTTC.

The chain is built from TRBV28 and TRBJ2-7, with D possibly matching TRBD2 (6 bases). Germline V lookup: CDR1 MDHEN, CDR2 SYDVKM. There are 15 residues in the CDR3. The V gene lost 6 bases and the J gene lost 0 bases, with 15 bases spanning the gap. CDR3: CASSRKVGGSYEQYF. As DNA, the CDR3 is TGTGCCAGCAGCCGAAAGGTCGGGGGCTCCTACGAGCAGTACTTC.

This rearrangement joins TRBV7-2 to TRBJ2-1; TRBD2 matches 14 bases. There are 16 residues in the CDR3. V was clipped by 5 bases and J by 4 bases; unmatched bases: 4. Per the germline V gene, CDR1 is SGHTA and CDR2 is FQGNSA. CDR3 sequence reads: CASSPTSGRAYNEQFF. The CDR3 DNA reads TGTGCCAGCAGCCCGACTAGCGGGAGGGCGTACAATGAGCAGTTCTTC.

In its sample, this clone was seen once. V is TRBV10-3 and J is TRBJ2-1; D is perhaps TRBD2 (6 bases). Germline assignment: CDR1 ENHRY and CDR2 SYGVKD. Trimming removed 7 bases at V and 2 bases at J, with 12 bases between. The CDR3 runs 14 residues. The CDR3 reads CAITVSGAYNEQFF. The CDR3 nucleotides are TGTGCCATCACCGTTAGCGGAGCCTACAATGAGCAGTTCTTC.

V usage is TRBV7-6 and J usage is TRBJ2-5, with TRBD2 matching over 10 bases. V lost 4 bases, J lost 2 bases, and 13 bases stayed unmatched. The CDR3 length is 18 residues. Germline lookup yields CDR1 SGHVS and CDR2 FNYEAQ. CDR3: CASSWPRLAGADQETQYF. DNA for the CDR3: TGTGCCAGCAGCTGGCCGAGGCTAGCGGGAGCTGATCAAGAGACCCAGTACTTC.

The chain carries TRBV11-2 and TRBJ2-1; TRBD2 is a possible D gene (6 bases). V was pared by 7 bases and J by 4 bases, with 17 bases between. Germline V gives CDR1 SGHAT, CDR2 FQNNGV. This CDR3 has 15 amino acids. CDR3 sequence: CASTYTGRLYNEQFF. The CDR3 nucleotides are TGTGCCAGCACCTATACCGGGAGACTGTACAATGAGCAGTTCTTC.

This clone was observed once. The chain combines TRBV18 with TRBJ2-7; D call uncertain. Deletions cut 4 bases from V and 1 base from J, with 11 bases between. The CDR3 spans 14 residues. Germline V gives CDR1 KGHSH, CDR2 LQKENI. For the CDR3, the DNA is TGTGCCAGCTCACTTCGCGGCAAGTCCTACGAGCAGTACTTC. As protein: CASSLRGKSYEQYF. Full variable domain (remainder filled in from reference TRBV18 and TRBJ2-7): NAGVMQNPRHLVRRRGQEARLRCSPMKGHSHVYWYRQLPEEGLKFMVYLQKENIIDESGMPKERFSAEFPKEGPSILRIQQVVRGDSAAYFCASSLRGKSYEQYFGPGTRLTVT.

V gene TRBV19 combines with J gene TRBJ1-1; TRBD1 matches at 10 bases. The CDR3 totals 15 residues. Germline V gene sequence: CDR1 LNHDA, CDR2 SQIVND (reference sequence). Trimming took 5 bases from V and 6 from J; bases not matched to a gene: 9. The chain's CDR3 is CASSPGQGRKPEAFF. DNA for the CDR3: TGTGCCAGTAGTCCGGGACAGGGGAGGAAACCTGAAGCTTTCTTT.

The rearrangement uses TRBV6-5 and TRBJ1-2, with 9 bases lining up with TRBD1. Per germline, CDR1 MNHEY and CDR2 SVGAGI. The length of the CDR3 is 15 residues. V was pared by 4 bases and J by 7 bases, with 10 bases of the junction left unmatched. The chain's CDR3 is CASSFLTTGGRGYTF. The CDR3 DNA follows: TGTGCCAGCAGTTTCTTAACTACAGGGGGCCGTGGCTACACCTTC.

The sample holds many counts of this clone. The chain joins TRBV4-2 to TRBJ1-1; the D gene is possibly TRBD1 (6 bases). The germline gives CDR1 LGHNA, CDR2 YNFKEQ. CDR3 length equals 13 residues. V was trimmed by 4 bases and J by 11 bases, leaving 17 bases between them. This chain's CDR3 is CASSLGGGARAFF. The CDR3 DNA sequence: TGTGCCAGCAGCCTAGGGGGGGGCGCGCGGGCTTTCTTT.

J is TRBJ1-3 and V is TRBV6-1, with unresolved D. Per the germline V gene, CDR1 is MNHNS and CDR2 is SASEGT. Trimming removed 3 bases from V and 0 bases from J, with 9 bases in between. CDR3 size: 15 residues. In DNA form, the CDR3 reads TGTGCCAGCAGTGAGAGACTGTTCTCTGGAAACACCATATATTTT. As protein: CASSERLFSGNTIYF.

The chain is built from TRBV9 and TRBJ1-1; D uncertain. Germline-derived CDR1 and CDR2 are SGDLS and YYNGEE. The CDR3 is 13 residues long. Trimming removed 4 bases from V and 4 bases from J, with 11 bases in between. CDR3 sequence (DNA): TGTGCCAGCAGCCCAGCTCCGGGCACTGAAGCTTTCTTT. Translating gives CASSPAPGTEAFF.

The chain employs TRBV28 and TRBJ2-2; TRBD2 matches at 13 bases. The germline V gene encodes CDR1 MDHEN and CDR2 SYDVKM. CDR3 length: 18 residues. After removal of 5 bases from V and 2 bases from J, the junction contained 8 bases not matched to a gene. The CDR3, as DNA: TGTGCCAGCAGTCTTGGACTAGCGGGGGACTTCAACACCGGGGAGCTGTTTTTT. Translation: CASSLGLAGDFNTGELFF.

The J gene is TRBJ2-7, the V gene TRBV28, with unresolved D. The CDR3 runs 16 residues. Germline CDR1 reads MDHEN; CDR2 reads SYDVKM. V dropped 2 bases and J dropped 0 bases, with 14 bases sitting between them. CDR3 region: CASSLAPLMSSYEQYF. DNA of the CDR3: TGTGCCAGCAGTTTAGCCCCCCTCATGAGCTCCTACGAGCAGTACTTC.

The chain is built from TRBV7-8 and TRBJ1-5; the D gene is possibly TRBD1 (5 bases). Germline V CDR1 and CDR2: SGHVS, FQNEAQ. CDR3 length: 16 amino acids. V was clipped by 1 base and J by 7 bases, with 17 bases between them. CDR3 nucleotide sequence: TGTGCCAGCAGCTTAGGGGGACCGGGGGGGGGACAGCCCCAGCATTTT. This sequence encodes CASSLGGPGGGQPQHF.

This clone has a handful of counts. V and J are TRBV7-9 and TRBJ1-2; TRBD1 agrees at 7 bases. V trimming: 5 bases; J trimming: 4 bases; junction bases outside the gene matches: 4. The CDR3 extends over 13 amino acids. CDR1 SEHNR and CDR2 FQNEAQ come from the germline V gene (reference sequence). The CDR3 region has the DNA TGTGCCAGCAGCCCGGGACAGATCTATGGCTACACCTTC. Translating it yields CASSPGQIYGYTF.

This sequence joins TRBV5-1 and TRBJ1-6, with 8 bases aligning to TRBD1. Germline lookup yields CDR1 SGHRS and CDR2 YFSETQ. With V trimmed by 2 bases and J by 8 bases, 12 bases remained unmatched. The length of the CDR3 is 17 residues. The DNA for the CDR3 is TGCGCCAGCAGCTTACTACAGGGGGAAAGGGGAGATTCACCCCTCCACTTT. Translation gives CASSLLQGERGDSPLHF.

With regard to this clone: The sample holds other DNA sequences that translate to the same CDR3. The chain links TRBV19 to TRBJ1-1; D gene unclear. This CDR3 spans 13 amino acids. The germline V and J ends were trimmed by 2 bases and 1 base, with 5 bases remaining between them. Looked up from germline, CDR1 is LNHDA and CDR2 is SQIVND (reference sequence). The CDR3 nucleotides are TGTGCCAGTAGTATATCAGAGAACACTGAAGCTTTCTTT. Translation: CASSISENTEAFF.

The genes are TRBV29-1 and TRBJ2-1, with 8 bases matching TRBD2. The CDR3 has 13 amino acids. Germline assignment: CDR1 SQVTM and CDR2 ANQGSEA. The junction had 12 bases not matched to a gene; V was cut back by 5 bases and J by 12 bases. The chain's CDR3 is CSVPERGRTGQFF. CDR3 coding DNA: TGCAGCGTTCCGGAGCGGGGGAGGACGGGGCAGTTCTTC.

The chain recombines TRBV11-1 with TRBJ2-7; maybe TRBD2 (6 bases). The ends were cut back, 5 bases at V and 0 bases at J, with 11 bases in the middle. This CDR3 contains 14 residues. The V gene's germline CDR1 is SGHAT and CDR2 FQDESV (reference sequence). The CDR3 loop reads CASSRGGGSYEQYF. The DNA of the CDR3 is TGTGCCAGCAGCCGGGGAGGTGGCTCCTACGAGCAGTACTTC.

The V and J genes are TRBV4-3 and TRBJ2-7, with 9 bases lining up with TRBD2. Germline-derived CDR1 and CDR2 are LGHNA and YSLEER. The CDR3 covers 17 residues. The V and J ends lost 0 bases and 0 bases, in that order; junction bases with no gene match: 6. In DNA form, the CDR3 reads TGCGCCAGCAGCCAAGATAGGGCTAGCGGGAACTCCTACGAGCAGTACTTC. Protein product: CASSQDRASGNSYEQYF.

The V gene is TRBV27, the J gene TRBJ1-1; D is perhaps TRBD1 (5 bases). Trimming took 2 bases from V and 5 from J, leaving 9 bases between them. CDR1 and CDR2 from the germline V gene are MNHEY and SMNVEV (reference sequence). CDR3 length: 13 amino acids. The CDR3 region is CASSLKGRTEAFF. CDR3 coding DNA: TGTGCCAGCAGTTTAAAGGGGAGGACTGAAGCTTTCTTT.

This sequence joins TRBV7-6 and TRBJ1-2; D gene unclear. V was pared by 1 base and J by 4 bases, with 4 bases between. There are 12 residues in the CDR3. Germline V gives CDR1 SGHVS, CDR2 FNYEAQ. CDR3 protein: CASSLGGYGYTF. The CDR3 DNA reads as TGTGCCAGCAGCTTAGGAGGCTATGGCTACACCTTC. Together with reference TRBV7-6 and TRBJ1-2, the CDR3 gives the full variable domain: GAGVSQSPRYKVTKRGQDVALRCDPISGHVSLYWYRQALGQGPEFLTYFNYEAQQDKSGLPNDRFSAERPEGSISTLTIQRTEQRDSAMYRCASSLGGYGYTFGSGTRLTVV.

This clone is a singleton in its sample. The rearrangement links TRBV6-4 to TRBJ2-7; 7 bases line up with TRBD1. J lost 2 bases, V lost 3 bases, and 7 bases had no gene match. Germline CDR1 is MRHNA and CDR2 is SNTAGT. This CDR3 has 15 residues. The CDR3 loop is CASSEGSRGPYEQYF. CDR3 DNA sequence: TGTGCCAGCAGTGAGGGATCGAGGGGGCCCTACGAGCAGTACTTC.